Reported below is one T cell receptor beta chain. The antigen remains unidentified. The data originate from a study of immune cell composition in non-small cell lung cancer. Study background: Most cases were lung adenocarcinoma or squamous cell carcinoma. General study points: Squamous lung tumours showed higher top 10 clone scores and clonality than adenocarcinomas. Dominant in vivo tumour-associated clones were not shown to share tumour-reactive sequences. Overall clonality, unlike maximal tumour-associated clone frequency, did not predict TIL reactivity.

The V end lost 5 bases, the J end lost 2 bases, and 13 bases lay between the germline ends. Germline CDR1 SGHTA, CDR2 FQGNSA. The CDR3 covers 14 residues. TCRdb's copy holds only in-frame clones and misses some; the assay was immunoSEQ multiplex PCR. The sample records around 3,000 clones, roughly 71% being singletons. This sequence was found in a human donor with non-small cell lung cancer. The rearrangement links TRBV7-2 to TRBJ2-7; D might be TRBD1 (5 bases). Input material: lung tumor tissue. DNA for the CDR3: TGTGCCAGCAGCAAAGGGGCCATTACCTACGAGCAGTACTTC. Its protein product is CASSKGAITYEQYF.